By proportion, the clone carrying this T cell receptor beta chain is medium-sized. Library construction for TCR beta used iRepertoire HTBI primers and Arm-PCR of CDR3 regions. Using its own MiXCR run on the multiplex PCR reads, TCRdb lists one record per CDR3 protein. The sample contains over 350,000 distinct CDR3 sequences, approximately 16% of which appear only once. This CDR3 is built from 13 residues. The V gene lost 7 bases and the J gene lost 5 bases, with 15 bases spanning the gap. The germline gives CDR1 SNHLY, CDR2 FYNNEI. This specimen belongs to a study of regulatory T cells in long-lasting Graves disease. The time point here: newly diagnosed GD, antithyroid drugs for less than 3 months. Extracted PBMC RNA gave rise to the TCR library. The same sample was also used in a study of T cells in Graves' hyperthyroidism and ophthalmopathy.

The sample was peripheral blood mononuclear cells (PBMCs), taken at new diagnosis, from a patient treated with antithyroid drugs. The receptor comes from a woman aged 40 to 50 with Graves disease. The genes are TRBV2 and TRBJ2-7, with a possible D match to TRBD1 (6 bases). CDR3 region: CASKGGQTNEQYF. In nucleotides, the CDR3 is TGTGCCAGCAAAGGTGGACAGACGAACGAGCAGTACTTC.